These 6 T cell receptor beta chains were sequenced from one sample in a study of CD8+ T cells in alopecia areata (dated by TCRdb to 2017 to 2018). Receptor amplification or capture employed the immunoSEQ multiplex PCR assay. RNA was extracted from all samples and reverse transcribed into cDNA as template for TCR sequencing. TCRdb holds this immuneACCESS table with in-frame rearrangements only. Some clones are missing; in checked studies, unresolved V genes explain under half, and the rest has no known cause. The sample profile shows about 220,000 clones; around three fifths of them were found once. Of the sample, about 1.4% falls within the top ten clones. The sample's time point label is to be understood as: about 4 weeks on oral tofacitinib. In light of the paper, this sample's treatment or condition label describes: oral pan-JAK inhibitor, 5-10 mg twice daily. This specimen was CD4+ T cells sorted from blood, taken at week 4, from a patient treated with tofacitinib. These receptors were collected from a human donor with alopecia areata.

CDR3: CASSFPRGNIETQYF. CDR3 coding DNA: TGTGCCAGCAGTTTTCCCAGGGGAAACATAGAGACCCAGTACTTC. V gene TRBV28 combines with J gene TRBJ2-5, with D perhaps matching TRBD1 (6 bases). Per germline, CDR1 MDHEN and CDR2 SYDVKM. V was cut by 3 bases and J by 4 bases, with 15 bases left in between. CDR3 length equals 15 residues.

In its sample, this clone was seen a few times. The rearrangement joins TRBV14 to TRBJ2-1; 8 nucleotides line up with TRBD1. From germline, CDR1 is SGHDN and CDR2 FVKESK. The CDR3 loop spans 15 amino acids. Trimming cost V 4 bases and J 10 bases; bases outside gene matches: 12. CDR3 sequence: CASSRLTGEALEQFF. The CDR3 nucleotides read TGTGCCAGCAGCCGATTGACAGGGGAGGCTTTAGAGCAGTTCTTC. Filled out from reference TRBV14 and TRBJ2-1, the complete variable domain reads EAGVTQFPSHSVIEKGQTVTLRCDPISGHDNLYWYRRVMGKEIKFLLHFVKESKQDESGMPNNRFLAERTGGTYSTLKVQPAELEDSGVYFCASSRLTGEALEQFFGPGTRLTVL.

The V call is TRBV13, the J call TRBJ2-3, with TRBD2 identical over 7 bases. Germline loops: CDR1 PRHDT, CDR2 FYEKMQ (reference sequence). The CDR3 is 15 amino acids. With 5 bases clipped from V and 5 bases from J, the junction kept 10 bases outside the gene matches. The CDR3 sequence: CASSPGRGGVDTQYF. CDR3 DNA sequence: TGTGCCAGCAGCCCTGGGCGCGGGGGTGTAGATACGCAGTATTTT.

CDR3 sequence (DNA): TGTGCCAGCGCATCGGACCCCGGGGCGAGTGAAGCTTTCTTT. Its protein product is CASASDPGASEAFF. The rearrangement links TRBV2 to TRBJ1-1, with D possibly TRBD1 on 5 matching bases. This CDR3 spans 14 amino acids. CDR1 and CDR2 (germline): SNHLY, FYNNEI. The ends were cut back, 8 bases at V and 7 bases at J, with 20 bases in the middle.

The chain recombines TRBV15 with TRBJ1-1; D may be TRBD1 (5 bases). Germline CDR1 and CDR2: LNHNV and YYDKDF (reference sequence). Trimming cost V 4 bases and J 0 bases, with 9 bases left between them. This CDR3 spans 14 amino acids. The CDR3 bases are TGTGCCACCAGCAAGGACAAGCTGAACACTGAAGCTTTCTTT. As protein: CATSKDKLNTEAFF.

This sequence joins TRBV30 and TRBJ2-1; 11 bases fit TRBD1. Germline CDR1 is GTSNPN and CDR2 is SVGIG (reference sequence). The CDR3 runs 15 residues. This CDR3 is CAFARDRGIYNEQFF. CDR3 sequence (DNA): TGTGCGTTTGCCAGGGACAGGGGGATCTACAATGAGCAGTTCTTC.